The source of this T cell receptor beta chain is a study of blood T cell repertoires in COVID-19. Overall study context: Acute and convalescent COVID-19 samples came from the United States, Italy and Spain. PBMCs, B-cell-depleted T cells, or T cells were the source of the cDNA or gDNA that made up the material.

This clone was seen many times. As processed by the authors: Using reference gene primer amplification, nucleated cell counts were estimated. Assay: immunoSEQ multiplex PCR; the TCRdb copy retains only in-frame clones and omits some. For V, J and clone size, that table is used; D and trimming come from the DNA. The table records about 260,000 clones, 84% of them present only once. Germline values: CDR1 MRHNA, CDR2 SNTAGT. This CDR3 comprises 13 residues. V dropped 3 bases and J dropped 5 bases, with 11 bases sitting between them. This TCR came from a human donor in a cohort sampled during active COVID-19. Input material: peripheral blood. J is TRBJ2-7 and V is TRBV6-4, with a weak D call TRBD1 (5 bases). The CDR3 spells CASSEQPGNEQYF. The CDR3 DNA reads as TGTGCCAGCAGTGAGCAACCAGGGAACGAGCAGTACTTC.